This passage covers 10 T cell receptor beta chains from one sample sequenced in a study of blood T cell repertoires in COVID-19. TCRdb keeps only in-frame clones here, not all; method: immunoSEQ multiplex PCR. The table has about 45,000 clones, roughly four fifths seen once. The specimen sequenced was peripheral blood. These receptors all stem from an older woman with acute or convalescent COVID-19.

V and J are TRBV2 and TRBJ2-3, with 7 bases aligning to TRBD2. CDR1 SNHLY and CDR2 FYNNEI come from the germline V gene. This CDR3 spans 14 amino acids. The V and J ends lost 8 bases and 2 bases, in that order; junction bases with no gene match: 7. The CDR3 sequence: CASGRGRDTDTQYF. CDR3 bases: TGTGCCAGCGGTCGGGGGAGGGACACAGATACGCAGTATTTT.

V is TRBV9 and J is TRBJ2-7, with 12 bases identical to TRBD1. Germline trimming cut 0 bases from V and 5 bases from J; bases unmatched to any gene: 3. CDR1 and CDR2 from the germline V gene are SGDLS and YYNGEE. The CDR3 totals 15 residues. CDR3 bases: TGTGCCAGCAGCGTAGGGGGACAGGGGGCTCACGAGCAGTACTTC. Translated, it gives CASSVGGQGAHEQYF.

The chain recombines TRBV6-2 or TRBV6-3 with TRBJ2-7, with unresolved D. Trimming took 0 bases from V and 0 from J, leaving 12 bases between them. Germline V lookup: CDR1 MNHEY, CDR2 SVGEGT. The CDR3 extends over 16 amino acids. The DNA of the CDR3 is TGTGCCAGCAGTTACTCCGGCAGGCAGTACTCCTACGAGCAGTACTTC. Translated, it gives CASSYSGRQYSYEQYF.

For the CDR3, the DNA is TGTGCCAGCAGCTTCGGACAGGGCTGGAGCTATGGCTACACCTTC. Amino acid sequence: CASSFGQGWSYGYTF. The V gene is TRBV5-6, the J gene TRBJ1-2; 8 positions agree with TRBD1. Germline-derived CDR1 and CDR2 are SGHDT and YYEEEE. V lost 2 bases, J lost 4 bases, and 7 bases stayed unmatched. The CDR3 is 15 amino acids.

CDR3 amino acids: CASSLDGREVYEQYF. The CDR3 nucleotides are TGTGCCAGCAGCTTAGATGGCAGGGAAGTGTACGAGCAGTACTTC. This sequence joins TRBV7-9 and TRBJ2-7, with D perhaps TRBD1 (5 bases). V lost 1 base and J lost 4, with 14 bases in between. CDR3 length equals 15 residues. Germline V gene data show CDR1 as SEHNR and CDR2 as FQNEAQ (reference sequence).

The rearrangement uses TRBV10-1 and TRBJ2-1; 10 bases are a match to TRBD2. V lost 2 bases, J lost 8 bases, and 6 bases stayed unmatched. From germline, CDR1 is WNHNN and CDR2 SYGVQD (reference sequence). The CDR3 contains 15 residues. This CDR3 is CASSEGLAASDEQFF. The CDR3 nucleotides are TGCGCCAGCAGTGAGGGACTAGCGGCCTCGGATGAGCAGTTCTTC.

The rearrangement joins TRBV7-8 to TRBJ1-1, with D perhaps TRBD1 (5 bases). CDR3 size: 14 residues. Germline V gene sequence: CDR1 SGHVS, CDR2 FQNEAQ. Trimming stripped 4 bases from V and 3 bases from J, with 12 bases between. CDR3 DNA: TGTGCCAGCAGCTGGAGGGACCGCTACACTGAAGCTTTCTTT. This translates into CASSWRDRYTEAFF.

This clone was seen more than once but under ten times. The CDR3 here is CASGQGEGEQYF. In DNA, the CDR3 is TGTGCCAGCGGACAGGGCGAGGGCGAGCAGTACTTC. V and J are TRBV18 and TRBJ2-7; 8 nucleotides match TRBD1. CDR1 is KGHSH and CDR2 is LQKENI in the germline V gene. This CDR3 region has 12 residues. With V trimmed by 8 bases and J by 6 bases, 6 bases remained unmatched.

The chain couples TRBV9 to TRBJ1-3; D is possibly TRBD1 (6 bases). Looked up from germline, CDR1 is SGDLS and CDR2 is YYNGEE. CDR3 length equals 16 residues. The V end was cut by 0 bases, the J end by 1 base, with 11 bases between. The CDR3 DNA sequence: TGTGCCAGCAGCGTAGGTCCACAGGGATCTGGAAACACCATATATTTT. It translates to CASSVGPQGSGNTIYF.

J is TRBJ2-5 and V is TRBV7-9, with a tentative D call TRBD1 (6 bases). Germline V gives CDR1 SEHNR, CDR2 FQNEAQ (reference sequence). This CDR3 region has 13 residues. Trimming took 6 bases from V and 5 from J, leaving 13 bases between them. CDR3 sequence reads: CASRIQGWETQYF. The CDR3 nucleotides are TGTGCCAGCAGGATACAGGGATGGGAGACCCAGTACTTC.